The 13 T cell receptor beta chains below were found in one sample sequenced in a study of identical twins. TCRdb itself ran the 5' RACE reads through MiXCR, one entry per CDR3 protein. The table includes around 250,000 distinct CDR3 sequences, around 6.6% detected once. The same data also contributed to another study, on yellow fever vaccine responses in identical twins.

The sequenced material came from memory (CD45RO+) T cells sorted from blood. These receptors were taken from a woman aged 18-30 years in good health.

The chain carries TRBV6-5 and TRBJ2-7; D not certain. The CDR3 runs to 15 residues. Germline V gene lookup returns CDR1 MNHEY and CDR2 SVGAGI. The V end lost 2 bases, the J end lost 4 bases, and 15 bases lay between the germline ends. CDR3 amino acids: CASSYSGTWVYEQYF. CDR3 sequence (DNA): TGTGCCAGCAGTTACAGTGGAACGTGGGTTTACGAGCAGTACTTC.

This clonotype was seen a handful of times. The rearrangement joins TRBV6-5 to TRBJ1-4; possible D gene TRBD1, 6 bases. The V end was cut by 3 bases, the J end by 11 bases, with 16 bases between. This CDR3 contains 14 residues. Germline CDR1 is MNHEY and CDR2 is SVGAGI. The CDR3 DNA follows: TGTGCCAGCAGTTATTCGGGGGCAGGAGCGAAACTGTTTTTT. Translated: CASSYSGAGAKLFF.

The chain is built from TRBV7-2 and TRBJ2-2, with 10 positions matching TRBD2. The V gene's germline CDR1 is SGHTA and CDR2 FQGNSA. The CDR3 runs 15 residues. Unmatched junction bases numbered 6, after V lost 4 bases and J lost 7 bases. The CDR3 here is CASSSGTSVLGELFF. CDR3 nucleotides: TGTGCCAGCAGCTCTGGGACTAGCGTTCTCGGGGAGCTGTTTTTT. The whole variable domain, remainder taken from reference TRBV7-2 and TRBJ2-2, is GAGVSQSPSNKVTEKGKDVELRCDPISGHTALYWYRQSLGQGLEFLIYFQGNSAPDKSGLPSDRFSAERTGGSVSTLTIQRTQQEDSAVYLCASSSGTSVLGELFFGEGSRLTVL.

V is TRBV29-1 and J is TRBJ2-7; 10 bases are shared with TRBD2. Germline trimming cut 4 bases from V and 4 bases from J; bases unmatched to any gene: 4. Germline V gene lookup returns CDR1 SQVTM and CDR2 ANQGSEA. The CDR3 covers 13 residues. The CDR3 nucleotides read TGCAGCGTTGCGCTAGCGGGAGCTTACGAGCAGTACTTC. Translating it yields CSVALAGAYEQYF.

This clonotype was recorded at least ten times. The chain carries TRBV6-1 and TRBJ1-2; TRBD1 aligns across 8 bases. Germline CDR1 is MNHNS and CDR2 is SASEGT. Unmatched junction bases numbered 11, after V lost 6 bases and J lost 5 bases. This CDR3 comprises 15 residues. As DNA, the CDR3 is TGTGCCAGCAGGCAAGAGACAGGGGCGTTGTATGGCTACACCTTC. Translating gives CASRQETGALYGYTF.

This clonotype was detected many times. The chain recombines TRBV27 with TRBJ1-5; weak D call: TRBD1 (5 bases). Germline values: CDR1 MNHEY, CDR2 SMNVEV (reference sequence). The CDR3 contains 14 residues. The ends were cut back, 9 bases at V and 4 bases at J, with 16 bases in the middle. CDR3 region: CASRRTGENQPQHF. DNA of the CDR3: TGTGCCAGTAGAAGAACAGGCGAAAATCAGCCCCAGCATTTT.

A few counts support this clonotype. This rearrangement joins TRBV2 to TRBJ2-1; 11 positions match TRBD2. From germline, CDR1 is SNHLY and CDR2 FYNNEI. The CDR3 is 14 residues long. J lost 4 bases, V lost 10 bases, and 6 bases had no gene match. CDR3 nucleotide sequence: TGTGCCACCGGAGGGACTAGCGGATACAATGAGCAGTTCTTC. It yields the protein CATGGTSGYNEQFF. Based on the CDR3 plus reference TRBV2 and TRBJ2-1, the full variable domain is EPEVTQTPSHQVTQMGQEVILRCVPISNHLYFYWYRQILGQKVEFLVSFYNNEISEKSEIFDDQFSVERPDGSNFTLKIRSTKLEDSAMYFCATGGTSGYNEQFFGPGTRLTVL.

This clonotype was counted only a few times. This chain uses TRBV28 with TRBJ2-5, with a tentative D call TRBD2 (6 bases). Trimming took off 8 bases at V and 2 bases at J, with 15 bases between the two ends. This CDR3 is 14 amino acids long. CDR1 and CDR2 (germline): MDHEN, SYDVKM. The CDR3 bases are TGTGCCAGCTCACTTCGCGGGAATCAAGAGACCCAGTACTTC. Protein product: CASSLRGNQETQYF.

A note on this clonotype: One junction end does not reproduce the germline sequence, and a read error may be involved. The rearrangement links TRBV7-6 to TRBJ2-5, with D possibly matching TRBD1 (6 bases). The germline CDR1 and CDR2 sequences are SGHVS and FNYEAQ. The CDR3 spans 15 residues. CDR3 sequence reads: CASSLARGVEETQYF. The CDR3 DNA reads TGTGCCAGCAGCCTAGCCAGGGGAGTAGAAGAGACCCAGTACTTC.

The CDR3 sequence: CASLPPGQGYNEQFF. CDR3 sequence (DNA): TGTGCCAGCTTACCACCGGGACAGGGCTACAATGAGCAGTTCTTC. This chain links TRBV2 with TRBJ2-1; 9 bases align to TRBD1. Looked up from germline, CDR1 is SNHLY and CDR2 is FYNNEI. Germline trimming cut 8 bases from V and 3 bases from J; bases unmatched to any gene: 8. This CDR3 contains 15 residues. The whole variable domain, filled in from reference TRBV2 and TRBJ2-1, reads EPEVTQTPSHQVTQMGQEVILRCVPISNHLYFYWYRQILGQKVEFLVSFYNNEISEKSEIFDDQFSVERPDGSNFTLKIRSTKLEDSAMYFCASLPPGQGYNEQFFGPGTRLTVL.

There are many counts of this clonotype. This chain joins TRBV20-1 and TRBJ2-7; D might be TRBD2 (5 bases). The V gene lost 5 bases and the J gene lost 2 bases, with 13 bases spanning the gap. CDR1 is DFQATT and CDR2 is SNEGSKA in the germline V gene (reference sequence). CDR3 length: 13 amino acids. The CDR3 coding sequence is TGCAGTGCTGGACGAGGGATCCCCTACGAGCAGTACGTC. Translation gives CSAGRGIPYEQYV.

This clonotype has only a few counts. V gene TRBV20-1 combines with J gene TRBJ2-3; D perhaps matches TRBD2 (5 bases). V lost 4 bases, J lost 2 bases, and 13 bases lay in between. This CDR3 spans 14 amino acids. CDR1 DFQATT and CDR2 SNEGSKA come from the germline V gene (reference sequence). CDR3 in DNA: TGCAGTGCTATTCTAGCATTATTCACAGATACGCAGTATTTT. This sequence encodes CSAILALFTDTQYF.

This clonotype was recorded at least ten times. J is TRBJ2-1 and V is TRBV7-9, with TRBD1 as a possible D gene (5 bases). Trimming pared 3 bases from V and 5 bases from J, leaving 14 bases between. The germline V gene has CDR1 SEHNR and CDR2 FQNEAQ (reference sequence). The CDR3 sequence is 15 residues long. In DNA, the CDR3 is TGTGCCAGCAGCTTTCGTCTAGACAGTCACAATGAGCAGTTCTTC. Its translation: CASSFRLDSHNEQFF.